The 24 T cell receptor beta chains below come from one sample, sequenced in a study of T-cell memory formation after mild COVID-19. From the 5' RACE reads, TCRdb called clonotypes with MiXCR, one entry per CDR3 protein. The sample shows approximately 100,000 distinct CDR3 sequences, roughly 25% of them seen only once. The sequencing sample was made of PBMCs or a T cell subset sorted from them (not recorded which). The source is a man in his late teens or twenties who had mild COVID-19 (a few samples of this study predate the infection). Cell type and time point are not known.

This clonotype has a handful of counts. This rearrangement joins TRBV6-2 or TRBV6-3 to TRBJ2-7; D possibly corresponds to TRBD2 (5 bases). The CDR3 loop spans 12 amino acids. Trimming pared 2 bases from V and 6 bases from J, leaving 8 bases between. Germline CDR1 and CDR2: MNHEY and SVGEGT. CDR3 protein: CASSYLGSEQYF. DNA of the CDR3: TGTGCCAGCAGTTACCTGGGGAGCGAGCAGTACTTC.

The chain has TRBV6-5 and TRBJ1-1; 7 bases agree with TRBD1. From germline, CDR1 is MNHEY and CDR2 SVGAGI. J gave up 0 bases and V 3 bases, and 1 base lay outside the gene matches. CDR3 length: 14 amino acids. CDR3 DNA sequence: TGTGCCAGCAGTTATGGACAGGTGAACACTGAAGCTTTCTTT. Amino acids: CASSYGQVNTEAFF.

This chain's CDR3 is CASSRRDRSYEQYF. Written as DNA, the CDR3 is TGTGCCAGCAGCCGCCGGGACAGATCTTACGAGCAGTACTTC. This sequence joins TRBV11-2 and TRBJ2-7, with 7 bases that match TRBD1. This CDR3 spans 14 amino acids. Per germline, CDR1 SGHAT and CDR2 FQNNGV. V trimming: 5 bases; J trimming: 4 bases; junction bases outside the gene matches: 8.

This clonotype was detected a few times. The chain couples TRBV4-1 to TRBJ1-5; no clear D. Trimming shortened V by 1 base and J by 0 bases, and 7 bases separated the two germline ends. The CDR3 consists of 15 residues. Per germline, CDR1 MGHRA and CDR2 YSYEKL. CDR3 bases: TGCGCCAGCAGCCAAGGCAGTCCTAGCAATCAGCCCCAGCATTTT. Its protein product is CASSQGSPSNQPQHF.

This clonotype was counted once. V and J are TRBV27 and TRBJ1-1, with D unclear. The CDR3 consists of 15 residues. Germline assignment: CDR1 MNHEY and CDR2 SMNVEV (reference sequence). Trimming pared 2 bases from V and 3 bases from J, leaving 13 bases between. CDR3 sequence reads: CASSLSRTGYTEAFF. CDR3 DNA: TGTGCCAGCAGTTTAAGTCGTACGGGATACACTGAAGCTTTCTTT.

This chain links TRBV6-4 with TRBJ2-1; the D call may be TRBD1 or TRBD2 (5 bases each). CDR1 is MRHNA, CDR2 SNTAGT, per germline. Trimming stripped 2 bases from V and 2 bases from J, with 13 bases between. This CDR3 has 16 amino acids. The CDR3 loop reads CASSDVSGAPYNEQFF. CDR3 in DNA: TGTGCCAGCAGTGACGTCTCCGGGGCTCCCTACAATGAGCAGTTCTTC.

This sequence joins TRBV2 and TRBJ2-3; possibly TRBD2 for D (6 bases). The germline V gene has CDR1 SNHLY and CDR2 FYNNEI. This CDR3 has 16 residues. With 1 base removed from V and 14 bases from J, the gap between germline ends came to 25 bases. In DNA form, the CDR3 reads TGTGCCAGCAGTGAAGAGTCTTACTCCGGCGGGGCTTTGGGGTATTTT. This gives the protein CASSEESYSGGALGYF.

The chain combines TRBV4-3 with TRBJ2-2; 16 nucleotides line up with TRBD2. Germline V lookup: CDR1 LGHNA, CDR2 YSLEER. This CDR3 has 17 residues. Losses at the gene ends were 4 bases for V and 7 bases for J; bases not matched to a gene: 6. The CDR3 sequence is CASSPGLAGGPGGELFF. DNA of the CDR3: TGCGCCAGCAGCCCGGGACTAGCGGGGGGGCCTGGCGGGGAGCTGTTTTTT.

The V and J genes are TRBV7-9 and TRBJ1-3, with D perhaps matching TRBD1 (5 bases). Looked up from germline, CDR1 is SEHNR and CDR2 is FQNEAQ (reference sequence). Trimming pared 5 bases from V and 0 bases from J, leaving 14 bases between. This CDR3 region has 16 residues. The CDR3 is CASSTSATVSGNTIYF. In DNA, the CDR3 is TGTGCCAGCAGCACGTCAGCGACAGTCTCTGGAAACACCATATATTTT.

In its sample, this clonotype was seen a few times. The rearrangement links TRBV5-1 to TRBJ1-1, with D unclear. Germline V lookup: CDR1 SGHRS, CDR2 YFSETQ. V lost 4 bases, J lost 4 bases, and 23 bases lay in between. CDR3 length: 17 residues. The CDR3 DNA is TGCGCCAGCAGCCCGAGGAGAGGATCTATAGGTAGCACTGAAGCTTTCTTT. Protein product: CASSPRRGSIGSTEAFF.

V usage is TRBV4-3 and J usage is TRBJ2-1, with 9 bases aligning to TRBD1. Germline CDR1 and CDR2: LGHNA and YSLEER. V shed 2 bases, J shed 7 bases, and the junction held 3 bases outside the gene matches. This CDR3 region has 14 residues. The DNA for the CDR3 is TGCGCCAGCAGCCAATTGGACAGGGGAAATGAGCAGTTCTTC. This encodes CASSQLDRGNEQFF.

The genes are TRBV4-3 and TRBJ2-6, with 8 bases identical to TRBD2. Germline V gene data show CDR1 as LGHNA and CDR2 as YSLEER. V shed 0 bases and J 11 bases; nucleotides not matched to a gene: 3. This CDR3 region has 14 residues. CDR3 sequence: CASSQDAGGDVLTF. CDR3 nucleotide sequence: TGCGCCAGCAGCCAAGATGCCGGGGGGGACGTCCTGACTTTC.

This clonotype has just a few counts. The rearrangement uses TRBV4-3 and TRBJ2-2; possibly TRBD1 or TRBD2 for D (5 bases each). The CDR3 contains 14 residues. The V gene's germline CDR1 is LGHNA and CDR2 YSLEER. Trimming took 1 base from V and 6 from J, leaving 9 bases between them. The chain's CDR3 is CASSQVGGPGELFF. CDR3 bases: TGCGCCAGCAGCCAAGTTGGGGGTCCCGGGGAGCTGTTTTTT.

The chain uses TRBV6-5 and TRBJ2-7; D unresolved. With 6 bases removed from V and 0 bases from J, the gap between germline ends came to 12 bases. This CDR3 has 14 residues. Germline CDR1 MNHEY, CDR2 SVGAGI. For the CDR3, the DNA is TGTGCCAGCAGCCCCGACCTGTCCTCCTACGAGCAGTACTTC. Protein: CASSPDLSSYEQYF.

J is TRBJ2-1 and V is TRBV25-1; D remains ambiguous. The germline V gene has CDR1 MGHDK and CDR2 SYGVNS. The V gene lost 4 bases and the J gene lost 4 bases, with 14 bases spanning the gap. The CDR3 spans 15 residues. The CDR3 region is CASSGTESSYNEQFF. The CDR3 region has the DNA TGTGCCAGCAGTGGGACGGAGAGCTCATACAATGAGCAGTTCTTC.

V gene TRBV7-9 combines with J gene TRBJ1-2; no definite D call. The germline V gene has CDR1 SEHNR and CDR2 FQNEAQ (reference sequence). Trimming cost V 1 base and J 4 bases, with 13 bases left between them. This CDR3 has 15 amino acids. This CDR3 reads CASSLGTPEGYGYTF. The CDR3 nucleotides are TGTGCCAGCAGCTTAGGGACCCCAGAAGGCTATGGCTACACCTTC.

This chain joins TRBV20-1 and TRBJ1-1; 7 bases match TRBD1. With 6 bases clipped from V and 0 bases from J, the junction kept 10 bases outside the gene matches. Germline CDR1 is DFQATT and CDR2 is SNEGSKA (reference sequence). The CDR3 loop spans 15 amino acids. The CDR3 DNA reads TGCAGTGCCTTGAAAGGGGGCTTAATGAACACTGAAGCTTTCTTT. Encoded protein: CSALKGGLMNTEAFF.

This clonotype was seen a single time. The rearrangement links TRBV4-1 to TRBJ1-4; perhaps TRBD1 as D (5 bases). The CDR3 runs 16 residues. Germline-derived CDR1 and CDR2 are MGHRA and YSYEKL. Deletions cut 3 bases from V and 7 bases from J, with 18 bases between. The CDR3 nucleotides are TGCGCCAGCAGCCAGTCTGGGACGGGTATGGCTGAAAAACTGTTTTTT. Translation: CASSQSGTGMAEKLFF.

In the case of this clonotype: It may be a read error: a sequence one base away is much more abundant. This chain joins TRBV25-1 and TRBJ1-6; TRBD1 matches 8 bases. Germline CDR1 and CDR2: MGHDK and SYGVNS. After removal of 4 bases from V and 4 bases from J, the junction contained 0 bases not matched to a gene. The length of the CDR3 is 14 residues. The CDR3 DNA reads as TGTGCCAGCAGTGGACAGGGGTATAATTCACCCCTCCACTTT. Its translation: CASSGQGYNSPLHF. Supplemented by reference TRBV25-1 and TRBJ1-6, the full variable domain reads EADIYQTPRYLVIGTGKKITLECSQTMGHDKMYWYQQDPGMELHLIHYSYGVNSTEKGDLSSESTVSRIRTEHFPLTLESARPSHTSQYLCASSGQGYNSPLHFGNGTRLTVT.

CDR3 DNA sequence: TGTGCCAGCAGTTACTTCCGGATGTCCTCCGGGGAGCTGTTTTTT. It yields the protein CASSYFRMSSGELFF. V gene TRBV6-2 or TRBV6-3 combines with J gene TRBJ2-2; unclear D gene. Looked up from germline, CDR1 is MNHEY and CDR2 is SVGEGT. V gave up 1 base and J gave up 6 bases, with 12 bases separating them. The CDR3 has 15 amino acids.

This CDR3 is CASSKTQETQYF. The DNA for the CDR3 is TGTGCCAGCAGTAAGACGCAAGAGACCCAGTACTTC. The chain carries TRBV12-3 or TRBV12-4 and TRBJ2-5; D remains ambiguous. The CDR3 is made up of 12 amino acids. V gave up 5 bases and J gave up 2 bases, with 6 bases separating them.

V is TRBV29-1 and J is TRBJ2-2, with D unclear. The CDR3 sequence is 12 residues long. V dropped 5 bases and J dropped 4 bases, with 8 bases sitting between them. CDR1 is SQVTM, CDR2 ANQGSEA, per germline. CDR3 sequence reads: CSVFGGTGELFF. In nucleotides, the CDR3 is TGCAGCGTTTTCGGCGGCACCGGGGAGCTGTTTTTT.

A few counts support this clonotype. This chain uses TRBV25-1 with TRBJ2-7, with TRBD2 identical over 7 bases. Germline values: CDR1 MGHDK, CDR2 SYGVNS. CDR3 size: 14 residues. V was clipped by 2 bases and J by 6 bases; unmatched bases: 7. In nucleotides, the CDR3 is TGTGCCAGCAGTGAAGTGGGAGGGGCTGGCGAGCAGTACTTC. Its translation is CASSEVGGAGEQYF.

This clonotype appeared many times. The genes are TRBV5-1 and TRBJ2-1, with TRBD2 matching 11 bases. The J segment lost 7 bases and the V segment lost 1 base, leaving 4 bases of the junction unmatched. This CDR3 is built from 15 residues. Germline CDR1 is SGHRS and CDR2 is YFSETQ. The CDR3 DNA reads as TGCGCCAGCAGCTTGATAGCGGGGGGGCCGAATGAGCAGTTCTTC. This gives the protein CASSLIAGGPNEQFF.